One TCR beta chain is described in this entry. Its cognate antigen is unknown. CD4+ T cells from unexposed donors were obtained before the COVID-19 pandemic (2011-2018). CD4+ T cells were isolated from the cells after 10 days of culture. Cultures held more than 1.5 million PBMCs per well with around 9.8 IU/ml IL-2. This record belongs to a study of CD4 T cells in relation to SARS-CoV-2 and coronaviruses. Using immunoSEQ multiplex PCR, the repertoire was profiled, and TCRdb retains in-frame clones only, with some absent. The sample gives under 25,000 clones, roughly 70% of which show up once; around 17% is in the top ten. This CDR3 has 16 residues. Germline CDR1 LNHDA, CDR2 SQIVND (reference sequence). The V end was cut by 5 bases, the J end by 0 bases, with 14 bases between. Study conclusions and caveats: Monoreactive clones expanded significantly more to SARS-CoV-2 than crossreactive clones did. This crossreactivity analysis covered spike protein alone, no other viral proteins.

The sequencing input was CD4+ T cells from PBMCs, cultured in vitro. The sequence was collected from a human donor in good health. This chain joins TRBV19 and TRBJ1-5, with D possibly being TRBD1 (6 bases). CDR3 sequence (DNA): TGTGCCAGTAGTCCCGGGACATCTAATAGCAATCAGCCCCAGCATTTT. Protein: CASSPGTSNSNQPQHF.